The 10 T cell receptor beta chains in this list originate from one sample, sequenced in a study of T cells expressing NK-cell markers. For each CDR3 protein, TCRdb gives one entry from its re-call of the 5' RACE reads, without DNA. The data include 300,000 or so distinct CDR3 sequences; the top ten clones carry around 4.3%. The sequencing input was blood T cells: a sorted CD56 or NKG2C T cell subset, CD4+ or CD8+ T cells, or bulk PBMC T cells (not recorded which). Receptors originate from a woman between 18 and 70 years old in good health.

The rearrangement joins TRBV7-9 to TRBJ1-5. The CDR3 is made up of 13 amino acids. CDR1 and CDR2 from the germline V gene are SEHNR and FQNEAQ (reference sequence). The CDR3 sequence: CASSPRTNQPQHF.

The rearrangement uses TRBV19 and TRBJ1-5; TCRdb designates TRBD1, a call that cannot be tested without DNA. This CDR3 is built from 12 residues. CDR1 and CDR2 (germline): LNHDA, SQIVND (reference sequence). The CDR3 sequence is CASTTGDQPQHF.

The V and J genes are TRBV6-2 or TRBV6-3 and TRBJ1-2; TCRdb designates TRBD1, a call that cannot be tested without DNA. The germline gives CDR1 MNHEY, CDR2 SVGEGT. The CDR3 consists of 16 residues. The CDR3 is CASSYQAGGLSYGYTF.

The J gene is TRBJ2-1, the V gene TRBV18; TCRdb's assignment of TRBD2 cannot be checked, as there is no DNA. CDR3 length: 17 residues. Germline values: CDR1 KGHSH, CDR2 LQKENI. CDR3 sequence reads: CASSPPRGTSDGNEQFF. Full variable domain (missing parts from reference TRBV18 and TRBJ2-1): NAGVMQNPRHLVRRRGQEARLRCSPMKGHSHVYWYRQLPEEGLKFMVYLQKENIIDESGMPKERFSAEFPKEGPSILRIQQVVRGDSAAYFCASSPPRGTSDGNEQFFGPGTRLTVL.

This chain joins TRBV19 and TRBJ1-2; TCRdb selects TRBD1, and the lack of DNA leaves this call unchecked. The CDR3 spans 15 residues. The germline V gene encodes CDR1 LNHDA and CDR2 SQIVND (reference sequence). The CDR3: CASSLGQGAWIGYTF.

V is TRBV12-3 or TRBV12-4 and J is TRBJ2-1; the D call of TRBD1 rests on TCRdb alone, since no DNA is present to check it. The CDR3 length is 14 residues. CDR3 region: CASSLNPGNNEQFF.

J is TRBJ2-3 and V is TRBV12-3 or TRBV12-4; TCRdb indicates TRBD2, and absent DNA this call remains unverified. This CDR3 is 17 amino acids long. CDR3 sequence reads: CASSLHNLAGGADTQYF.

The gene calls are TRBV7-2 and TRBJ2-5; TCRdb calls TRBD2, which cannot be checked without DNA. The CDR3 consists of 15 residues. Germline CDR1 SGHTA, CDR2 FQGNSA. The CDR3 here is CASSSTGTRKETQYF.

The chain combines TRBV5-1 with TRBJ2-1. The CDR3 totals 11 residues. Looked up from germline, CDR1 is SGHRS and CDR2 is YFSETQ. The CDR3 loop is CASSLHGEQFF.

This chain connects TRBV7-9 to TRBJ1-1. Germline values: CDR1 SEHNR, CDR2 FQNEAQ (reference sequence). This CDR3 is 14 amino acids long. CDR3 sequence: CASSLAPLTTEAFF.